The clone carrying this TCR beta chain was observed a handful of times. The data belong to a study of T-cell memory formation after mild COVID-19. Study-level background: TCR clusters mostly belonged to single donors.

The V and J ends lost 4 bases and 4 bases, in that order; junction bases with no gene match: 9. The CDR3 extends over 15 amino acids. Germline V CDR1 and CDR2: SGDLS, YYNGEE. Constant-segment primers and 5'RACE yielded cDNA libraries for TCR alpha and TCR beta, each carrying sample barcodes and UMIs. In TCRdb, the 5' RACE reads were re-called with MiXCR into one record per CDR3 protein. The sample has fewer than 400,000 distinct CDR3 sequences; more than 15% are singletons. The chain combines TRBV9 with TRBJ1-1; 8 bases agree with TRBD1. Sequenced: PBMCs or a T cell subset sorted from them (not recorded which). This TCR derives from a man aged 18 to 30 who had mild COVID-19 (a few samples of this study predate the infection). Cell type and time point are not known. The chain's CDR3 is CASSPNVGQVTEAFF. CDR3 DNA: TGTGCCAGCAGCCCTAATGTGGGACAGGTCACTGAAGCTTTCTTT.